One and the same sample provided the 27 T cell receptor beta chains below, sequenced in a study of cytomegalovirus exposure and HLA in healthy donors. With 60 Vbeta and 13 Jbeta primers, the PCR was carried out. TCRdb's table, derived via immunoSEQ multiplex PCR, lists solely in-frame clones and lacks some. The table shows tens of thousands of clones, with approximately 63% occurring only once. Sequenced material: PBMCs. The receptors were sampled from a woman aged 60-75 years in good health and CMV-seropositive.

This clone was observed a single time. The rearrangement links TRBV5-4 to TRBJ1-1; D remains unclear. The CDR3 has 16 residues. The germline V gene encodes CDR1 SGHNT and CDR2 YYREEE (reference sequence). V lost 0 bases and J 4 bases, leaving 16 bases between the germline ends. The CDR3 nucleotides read TGTGCCAGCAGCTTGGGGGTATCCAAAAGCGGCACTGAAGCTTTCTTT. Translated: CASSLGVSKSGTEAFF.

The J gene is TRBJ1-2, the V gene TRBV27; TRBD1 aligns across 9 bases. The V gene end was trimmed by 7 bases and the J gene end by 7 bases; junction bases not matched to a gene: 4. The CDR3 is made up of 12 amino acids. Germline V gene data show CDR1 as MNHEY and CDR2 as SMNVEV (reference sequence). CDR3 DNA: TGTGCCAGCAAGGGACAGGGCCCTGGCTACACCTTC. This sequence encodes CASKGQGPGYTF.

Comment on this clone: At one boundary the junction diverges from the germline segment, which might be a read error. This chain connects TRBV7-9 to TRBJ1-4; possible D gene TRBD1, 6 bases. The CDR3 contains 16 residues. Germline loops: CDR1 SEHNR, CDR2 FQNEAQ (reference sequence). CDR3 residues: CSSSFDVGGTNEKLFF. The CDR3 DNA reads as TGTTCCAGCAGCTTTGACGTAGGGGGAACTAATGAAAAACTGTTTTTT.

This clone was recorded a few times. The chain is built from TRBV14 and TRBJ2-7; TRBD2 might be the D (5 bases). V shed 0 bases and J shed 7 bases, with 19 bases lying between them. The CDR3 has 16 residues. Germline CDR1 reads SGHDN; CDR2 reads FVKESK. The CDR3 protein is CASSQDKWPGDSEQYF. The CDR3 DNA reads TGTGCCAGCAGCCAAGATAAATGGCCCGGGGATAGTGAGCAGTACTTC.

This CDR3 is CASSESPQLEDSPLHF. The CDR3 region has the DNA TGCGCCAGCAGTGAGTCCCCACAGTTGGAGGATTCACCCCTCCACTTT. J is TRBJ1-6 and V is TRBV10-1; D unresolved. The ends were cut back, 0 bases at V and 8 bases at J, with 14 bases in the middle. The CDR3 has 16 amino acids. Germline V gene sequence: CDR1 WNHNN, CDR2 SYGVQD (reference sequence).

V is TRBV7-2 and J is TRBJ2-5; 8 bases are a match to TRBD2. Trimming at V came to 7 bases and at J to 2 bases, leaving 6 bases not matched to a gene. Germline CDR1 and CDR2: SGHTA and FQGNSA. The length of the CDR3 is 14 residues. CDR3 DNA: TGTGCCAGCACCCTAGTAGCGGGGCAAGAGACCCAGTACTTC. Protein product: CASTLVAGQETQYF.

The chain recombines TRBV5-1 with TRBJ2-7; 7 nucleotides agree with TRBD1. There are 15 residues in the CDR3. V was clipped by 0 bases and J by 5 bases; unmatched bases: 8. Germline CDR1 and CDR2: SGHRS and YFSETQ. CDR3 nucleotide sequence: TGCGCCAGCAGCTTGGAAGGGGGCCTCACGAACGAGCAGTACTTC. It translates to CASSLEGGLTNEQYF.

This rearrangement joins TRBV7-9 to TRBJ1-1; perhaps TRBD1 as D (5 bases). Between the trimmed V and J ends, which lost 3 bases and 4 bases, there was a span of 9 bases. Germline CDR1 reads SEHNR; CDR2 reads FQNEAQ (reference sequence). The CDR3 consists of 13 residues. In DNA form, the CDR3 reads TGTGCCAGCAGCTTGATACAGGCCACTGAAGCTTTCTTT. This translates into CASSLIQATEAFF.

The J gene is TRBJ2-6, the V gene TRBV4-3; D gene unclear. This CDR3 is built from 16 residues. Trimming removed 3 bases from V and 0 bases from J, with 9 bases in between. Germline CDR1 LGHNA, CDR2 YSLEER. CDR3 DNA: TGCGCCAGCAGCCAGGGCCGTCACTCTGGGGCCAACGTCCTGACTTTC. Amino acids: CASSQGRHSGANVLTF.

The CDR3 coding sequence is TGTGCCTGGACGCAGGGTTGGGGAGCTTTCTTT. This gives the protein CAWTQGWGAFF. The chain joins TRBV30 to TRBJ1-1; D is possibly TRBD1 (5 bases). The CDR3 covers 11 residues. The germline CDR1 and CDR2 sequences are GTSNPN and SVGIG (reference sequence). Trimming pared 4 bases from V and 10 bases from J, leaving 13 bases between. Full variable domain (rest looked up from reference TRBV30 and TRBJ1-1): SQTIHQWPATLVQPVGSPLSLECTVEGTSNPNLYWYRQAAGRGLQLLFYSVGIGQISSEVPQNLSASRPQDRQFILSSKKLLLSDSGFYLCAWTQGWGAFFGQGTRLTVV.

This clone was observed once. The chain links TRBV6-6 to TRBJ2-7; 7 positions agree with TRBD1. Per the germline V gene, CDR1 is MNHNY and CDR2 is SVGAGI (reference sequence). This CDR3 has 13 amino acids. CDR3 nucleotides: TGTGCGCGTGAGGGACAGACCACCTACGAGCAGTACTTC. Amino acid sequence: CAREGQTTYEQYF.

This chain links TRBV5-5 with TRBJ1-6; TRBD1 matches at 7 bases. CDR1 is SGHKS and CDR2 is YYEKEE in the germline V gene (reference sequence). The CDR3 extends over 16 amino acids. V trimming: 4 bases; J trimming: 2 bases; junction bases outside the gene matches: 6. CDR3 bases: TGTGCCAGCAGCCCAAGACAGGGTCCCTATAATTCACCCCTCCACTTT. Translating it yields CASSPRQGPYNSPLHF. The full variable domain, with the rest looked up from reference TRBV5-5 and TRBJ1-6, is DAGVTQSPTHLIKTRGQQVTLRCSPISGHKSVSWYQQVLGQGPQFIFQYYEKEERGRGNFPDRFSARQFPNYSSELNVNALLLGDSALYLCASSPRQGPYNSPLHFGNGTRLTVT.

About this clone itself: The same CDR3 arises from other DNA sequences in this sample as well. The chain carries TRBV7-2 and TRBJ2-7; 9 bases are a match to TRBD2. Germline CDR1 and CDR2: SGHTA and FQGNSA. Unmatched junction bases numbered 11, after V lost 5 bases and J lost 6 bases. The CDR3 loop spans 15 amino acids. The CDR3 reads CASSANGLAGREQYF. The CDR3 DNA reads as TGTGCCAGCAGCGCAAATGGCCTAGCGGGGCGCGAGCAGTACTTC.

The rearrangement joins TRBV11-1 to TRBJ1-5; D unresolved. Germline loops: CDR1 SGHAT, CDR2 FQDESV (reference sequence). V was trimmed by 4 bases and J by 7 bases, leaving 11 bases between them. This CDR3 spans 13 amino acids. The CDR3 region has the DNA TGTGCCAGCAGCTCTGACACGTACCAGCCCCAGCATTTT. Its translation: CASSSDTYQPQHF.

The CDR3 here is CASSLGQGFQKLFF. CDR3 sequence (DNA): TGTGCCAGCAGCTTGGGACAGGGGTTTCAGAAACTGTTTTTT. This chain links TRBV7-2 with TRBJ1-4; 10 bases align to TRBD1. V gave up 3 bases and J gave up 11 bases; unmatched junction bases: 6. This CDR3 region has 14 residues. Per germline, CDR1 SGHTA and CDR2 FQGNSA.

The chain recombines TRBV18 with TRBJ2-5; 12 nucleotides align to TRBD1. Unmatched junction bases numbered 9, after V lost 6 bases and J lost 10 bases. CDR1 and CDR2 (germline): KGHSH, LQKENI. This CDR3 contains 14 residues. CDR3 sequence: CASSLGTGGDYQYF. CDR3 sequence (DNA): TGTGCCAGCTCGCTCGGGACAGGGGGCGATTACCAGTACTTC.

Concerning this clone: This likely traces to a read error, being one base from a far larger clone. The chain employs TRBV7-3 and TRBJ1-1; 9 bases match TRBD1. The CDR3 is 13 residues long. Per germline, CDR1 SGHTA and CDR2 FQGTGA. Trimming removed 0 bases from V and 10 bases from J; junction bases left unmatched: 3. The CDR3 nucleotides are TGTGCCAGCAGCTTAACACCACAGGGGGCAGCTTTCTTT. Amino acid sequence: CASSLTPQGAAFF.

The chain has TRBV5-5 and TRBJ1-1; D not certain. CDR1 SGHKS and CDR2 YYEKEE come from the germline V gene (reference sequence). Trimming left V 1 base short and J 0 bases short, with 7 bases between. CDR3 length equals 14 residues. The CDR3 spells CASSLTAMNTEAFF. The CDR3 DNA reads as TGTGCCAGCAGCTTGACAGCAATGAACACTGAAGCTTTCTTT.

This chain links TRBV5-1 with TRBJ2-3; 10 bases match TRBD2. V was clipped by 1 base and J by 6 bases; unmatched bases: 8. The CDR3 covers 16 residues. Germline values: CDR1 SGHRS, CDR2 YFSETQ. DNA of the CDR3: TGCGCCAGCAGCTTGTCACTAGCGGGGTCGGCGGATACGCAGTATTTT. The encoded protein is CASSLSLAGSADTQYF.

CDR3 in amino acids: CASSLTGDKETQYF. The CDR3 DNA follows: TGCGCCAGCAGCTTGACCGGGGACAAAGAGACCCAGTACTTC. The chain employs TRBV5-1 and TRBJ2-5; a possible D gene is TRBD1 (6 bases). Looked up from germline, CDR1 is SGHRS and CDR2 is YFSETQ. The CDR3 consists of 14 residues. V was pared by 1 base and J by 3 bases, with 10 bases between.

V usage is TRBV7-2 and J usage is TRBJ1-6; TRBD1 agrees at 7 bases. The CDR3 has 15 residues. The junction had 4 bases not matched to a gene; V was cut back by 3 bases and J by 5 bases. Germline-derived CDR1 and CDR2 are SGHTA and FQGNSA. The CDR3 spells CASSFSTGNNSPLHF. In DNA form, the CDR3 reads TGTGCCAGCAGCTTTTCGACAGGGAATAATTCACCCCTCCACTTT.

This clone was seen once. CDR3 nucleotides: TGTGCCAGCAGCGAGGGCCGTGGGGCAGGGAATCAGCCCCAGCATTTT. It translates to CASSEGRGAGNQPQHF. V usage is TRBV9 and J usage is TRBJ1-5; D is possibly TRBD1 (5 bases). Looked up from germline, CDR1 is SGDLS and CDR2 is YYNGEE. The CDR3 has 16 residues. V was shortened by 3 bases and J by 4 bases, with 17 bases between the two germline ends.

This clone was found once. The CDR3 here is CASSLRGQPQHF. The DNA of the CDR3 is TGTGCCAGCAGCTTGAGGGGTCAGCCCCAGCATTTT. The chain recombines TRBV5-8 with TRBJ1-5; perhaps TRBD1 as D (5 bases). The CDR3 spans 12 residues. Germline V CDR1 and CDR2: SGHTS, YDEGEE. Trimming pared 1 base from V and 6 bases from J, leaving 5 bases between.

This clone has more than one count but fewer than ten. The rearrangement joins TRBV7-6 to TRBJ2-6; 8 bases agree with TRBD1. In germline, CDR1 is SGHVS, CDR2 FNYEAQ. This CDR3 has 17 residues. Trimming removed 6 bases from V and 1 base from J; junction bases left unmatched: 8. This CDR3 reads CASRGFQGASGANVLTF. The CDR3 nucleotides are TGTGCCAGCAGGGGATTTCAGGGGGCGTCTGGGGCCAACGTCCTGACTTTC.

The CDR3 nucleotides read TGTGCCAGCAGCTTGGGGCTAGTCAATGAGCAGTTCTTC. Its translation: CASSLGLVNEQFF. V gene TRBV5-5 combines with J gene TRBJ2-1; D unclear. The CDR3 is 13 residues long. From germline, CDR1 is SGHKS and CDR2 YYEKEE (reference sequence). V was shortened by 0 bases and J by 6 bases, with 7 bases between the two germline ends.

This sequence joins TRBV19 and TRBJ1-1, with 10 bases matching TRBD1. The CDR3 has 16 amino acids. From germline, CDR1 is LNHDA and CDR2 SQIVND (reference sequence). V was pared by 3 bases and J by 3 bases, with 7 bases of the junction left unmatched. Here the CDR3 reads CASSIRDRGTYTEAFF. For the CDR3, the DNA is TGTGCCAGTAGTATCCGGGACAGGGGAACGTACACTGAAGCTTTCTTT.

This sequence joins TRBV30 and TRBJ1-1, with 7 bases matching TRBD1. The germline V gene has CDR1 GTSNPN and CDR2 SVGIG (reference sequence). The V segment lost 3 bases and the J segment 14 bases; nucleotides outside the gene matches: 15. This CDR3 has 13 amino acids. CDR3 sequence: CAWRQGTVDEEFF. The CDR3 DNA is TGTGCCTGGAGACAAGGGACAGTGGACGAGGAGTTCTTT.